The next 15 T cell receptor beta chains were all read from a single sample in a study of vaccination and CD4 T cells after COVID-19. Their antigen targets remain unknown. The treatment: roughly 10-day PBMC culture with coronavirus spike peptide pools or control peptides (ViraFEST assay). Sequencing of DNA taken from cultured CD4+ T cells relied on the Oncomine TCR Beta short-read assay. TCRdb re-derived calls from the PCR reads in MiXCR, one entry per CDR3 protein. The sample holds tens of thousands of distinct CDR3 sequences, about 43% seen once. The input for sequencing was CD4+ T cells from blood, cultured in vitro, taken after SARS-CoV-2 vaccination. The receptors derive from a human donor who had recovered from COVID-19.

The genes are TRBV6-5 and TRBJ1-1; D gene ambiguous. The CDR3 runs to 14 residues. V was pared by 2 bases and J by 1 base, with 8 bases between. From germline, CDR1 is MNHEY and CDR2 SVGAGI. Written as DNA, the CDR3 is TGTGCCAGCAGTTACAGTGCAGGGAACACTGAAGCTTTCTTT. It encodes CASSYSAGNTEAFF.

The chain couples TRBV25-1 to TRBJ1-2, with 9 bases aligning to TRBD1. V trimming: 5 bases; J trimming: 8 bases; junction bases outside the gene matches: 3. The CDR3 runs 12 residues. Germline assignment: CDR1 MGHDK and CDR2 SYGVNS. This CDR3 is CASSFGQGGYTF. The DNA of the CDR3 is TGTGCCAGCAGTTTCGGACAGGGGGGCTACACCTTC.

In its sample, this clonotype was seen a few times. V is TRBV6-2 or TRBV6-3 and J is TRBJ2-1; 7 positions match TRBD2. V shed 4 bases and J 8 bases; nucleotides not matched to a gene: 5. The CDR3 is 13 amino acids. Looked up from germline, CDR1 is MNHEY and CDR2 is SVGEGT. The CDR3 DNA reads as TGTGCCAGCAGTTCCGGACTAGTCTATGAGCAGTTCTTC. This codes for CASSSGLVYEQFF.

J is TRBJ2-7 and V is TRBV20-1; D is ambiguous. Trimming cost V 5 bases and J 5 bases, with 16 bases left between them. Per the germline V gene, CDR1 is DFQATT and CDR2 is SNEGSKA (reference sequence). This CDR3 is 13 amino acids long. The CDR3 DNA reads as TGCAGTGCTCCAGACGGACGCCCCCACGAGCAGTACTTC. Its protein is CSAPDGRPHEQYF.

The genes are TRBV12-3 or TRBV12-4 and TRBJ2-5, with a possible D match to TRBD2 (5 bases). CDR3 length equals 15 residues. The germline V and J ends were trimmed by 5 bases and 2 bases, with 15 bases remaining between them. CDR3 nucleotides: TGTGCCAGCAGTCCATCGACTACGAAACAAGAGACCCAGTACTTC. Translation gives CASSPSTTKQETQYF.

This clonotype has only a few counts. The rearrangement links TRBV6-2 or TRBV6-3 to TRBJ2-7; D remains ambiguous. Germline V lookup: CDR1 MNHEY, CDR2 SVGEGT. There are 12 residues in the CDR3. Trimming took off 6 bases at V and 5 bases at J, with 11 bases between the two ends. The CDR3 DNA reads TGTGCCAGCAGGGAGTCAACCCACGAGCAGTACTTC. It specifies CASRESTHEQYF.

CDR3 DNA sequence: TGTGCCATCAGTGCAGGGTTTGACACTGAAGCTTTCTTT. Translated, it gives CAISAGFDTEAFF. The V and J genes are TRBV10-3 and TRBJ1-1; a possible D gene is TRBD1 (5 bases). CDR1 and CDR2 from the germline V gene are ENHRY and SYGVKD. Trimming took 4 bases from V and 3 from J, leaving 9 bases between them. The CDR3 is made up of 13 amino acids.

The chain joins TRBV7-9 to TRBJ2-7, with 9 bases aligning to TRBD1. Germline V gene lookup returns CDR1 SEHNR and CDR2 FQNEAQ (reference sequence). The CDR3 spans 12 residues. V lost 5 bases to trimming and J lost 7 bases; unmatched junction nucleotides: 3. In DNA, the CDR3 is TGTGCCAGCAGCGGGACAGGGTATGAGCAGTACTTC. Its protein product is CASSGTGYEQYF.

This sequence joins TRBV7-2 and TRBJ2-3; D gene ambiguous. Germline V CDR1 and CDR2: SGHTA, FQGNSA. The CDR3 is 13 amino acids. With 7 bases removed from V and 2 bases from J, the gap between germline ends came to 10 bases. The CDR3 region has the DNA TGTGCCAGCAATCAGGCCCCCACAGATACGCAGTATTTT. Amino acid sequence: CASNQAPTDTQYF.

The chain joins TRBV19 to TRBJ1-5; the match to TRBD1 covers 7 bases. V lost 4 bases to trimming and J lost 0 bases; unmatched junction nucleotides: 15. The CDR3 covers 19 residues. Germline-derived CDR1 and CDR2 are LNHDA and SQIVND (reference sequence). Here the CDR3 DNA reads TGTGCCAGTAGTACCGGGACAGCTTACGAGGGGTATAGCAATCAGCCCCAGCATTTT. This encodes CASSTGTAYEGYSNQPQHF.

This clonotype was observed a handful of times. V is TRBV20-1 and J is TRBJ1-1; no clear D gene. The germline gives CDR1 DFQATT, CDR2 SNEGSKA (reference sequence). The CDR3 runs 12 residues. Trimming shortened V by 2 bases and J by 6 bases, and 10 bases separated the two germline ends. CDR3 region: CSARYGQSEAFF. CDR3 sequence (DNA): TGCAGTGCTAGATATGGGCAGTCTGAAGCTTTCTTT.

This clonotype turned up a few times. V usage is TRBV5-1 and J usage is TRBJ1-5; no definite D call. Germline-derived CDR1 and CDR2 are SGHRS and YFSETQ. Between the trimmed V and J ends, which lost 10 bases and 7 bases, there was a span of 12 bases. This CDR3 contains 11 residues. The CDR3 sequence is CAGGATQPQHF. DNA for the CDR3: TGCGCCGGAGGCGCGACCCAGCCCCAGCATTTT.

The V and J genes are TRBV7-9 and TRBJ1-2; perhaps TRBD1 as D (5 bases). The CDR3 is made up of 16 amino acids. V was trimmed by 5 bases and J by 5 bases, leaving 21 bases between them. Looked up from germline, CDR1 is SEHNR and CDR2 is FQNEAQ (reference sequence). The CDR3 bases are TGTGCCAGCAGCCCGGGGGGGGTCGGAGGGGCGTATGGCTACACCTTC. Its translation: CASSPGGVGGAYGYTF. Variable domain in full (rest from reference TRBV7-9 and TRBJ1-2): DTGVSQNPRHKITKRGQNVTFRCDPISEHNRLYWYRQTLGQGPEFLTYFQNEAQLEKSRLLSDRFSAERPKGSFSTLEIQRTEQGDSAMYLCASSPGGVGGAYGYTFGSGTRLTVV.

This clonotype was counted only a few times. The V gene is TRBV20-1, the J gene TRBJ1-6, with 8 bases matching TRBD1. The CDR3 loop spans 16 amino acids. Germline loops: CDR1 DFQATT, CDR2 SNEGSKA (reference sequence). The J segment lost 1 base and the V segment lost 3 bases, leaving 5 bases of the junction unmatched. The CDR3 DNA is TGCAGTGCTAGTGTGGGACAGGATTCCTATAATTCACCCCTCCACTTT. This sequence encodes CSASVGQDSYNSPLHF.

This sequence joins TRBV27 and TRBJ1-6, with 8 nucleotides matching TRBD1. The ends lost 6 bases at V and 4 bases at J; junction bases unmatched: 8. The V gene's germline CDR1 is MNHEY and CDR2 SMNVEV (reference sequence). This CDR3 has 16 amino acids. The CDR3 DNA reads as TGTGCCAGCAGAACAGGACAGGGAGAATATAATTCACCCCTCCACTTT. Residues: CASRTGQGEYNSPLHF.